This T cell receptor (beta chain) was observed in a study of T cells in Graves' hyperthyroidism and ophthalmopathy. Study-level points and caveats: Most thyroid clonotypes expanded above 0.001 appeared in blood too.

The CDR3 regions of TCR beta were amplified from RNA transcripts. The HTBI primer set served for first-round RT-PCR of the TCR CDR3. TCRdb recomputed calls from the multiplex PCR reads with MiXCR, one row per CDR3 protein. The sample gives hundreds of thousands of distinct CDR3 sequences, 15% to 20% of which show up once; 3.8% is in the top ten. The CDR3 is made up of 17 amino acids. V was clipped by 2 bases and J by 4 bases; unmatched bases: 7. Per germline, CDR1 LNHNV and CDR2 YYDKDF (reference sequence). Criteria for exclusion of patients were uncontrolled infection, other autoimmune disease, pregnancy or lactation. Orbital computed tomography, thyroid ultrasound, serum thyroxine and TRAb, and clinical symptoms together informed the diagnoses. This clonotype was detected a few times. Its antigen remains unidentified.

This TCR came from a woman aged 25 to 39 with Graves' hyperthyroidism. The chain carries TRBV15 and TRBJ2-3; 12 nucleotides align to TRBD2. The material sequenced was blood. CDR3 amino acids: CATSRLPSGRAPDTQYF. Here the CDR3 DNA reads TGTGCCACCAGCAGACTTCCTAGCGGGAGGGCCCCAGATACGCAGTATTTT.